These 24 T cell receptor beta chains share one sample of origin, sequenced in a study of cytomegalovirus exposure and HLA in healthy donors. Use of 60 Vbeta and 13 Jbeta primers characterized the PCR. Clones were read by immunoSEQ multiplex PCR, and TCRdb kept only the in-frame ones, dropping some. The sample lists 180,000 or so clones, 77% occurring once. Material for sequencing was PBMCs. Source of these receptors: a man younger than 30 in good health and CMV-seronegative.

V gene TRBV9 combines with J gene TRBJ2-1; maybe TRBD1 (6 bases). This CDR3 is 17 amino acids long. Trimming stripped 4 bases from V and 3 bases from J, with 20 bases between. In germline, CDR1 is SGDLS, CDR2 YYNGEE. CDR3 sequence (DNA): TGTGCCAGCAGCTCTAGTCAGTTCCGGACAGACTACAATGAGCAGTTCTTC. It yields the protein CASSSSQFRTDYNEQFF.

J is TRBJ2-2 and V is TRBV19, with 9 bases that match TRBD2. The CDR3 has 16 amino acids. After removal of 8 bases from V and 5 bases from J, the junction contained 12 bases not matched to a gene. Germline CDR1 reads LNHDA; CDR2 reads SQIVND (reference sequence). CDR3 coding DNA: TGTGCCAGTCGTAGGGCTAGCGGGATGCAGACCGGGGAGCTGTTTTTT. This encodes CASRRASGMQTGELFF.

This clone has just one count. This chain connects TRBV5-1 to TRBJ2-5, with TRBD2 matching 10 bases. The CDR3 loop spans 19 amino acids. Trimming removed 0 bases from V and 1 base from J; junction bases left unmatched: 12. Germline assignment: CDR1 SGHRS and CDR2 YFSETQ. The CDR3 loop reads CASSLGLAGVAAPQETQYF. DNA of the CDR3: TGCGCCAGCAGCTTGGGGCTAGCGGGAGTTGCTGCCCCCCAAGAGACCCAGTACTTC.

This sequence joins TRBV2 and TRBJ1-1; TRBD1 matches at 7 bases. The CDR3 is 12 residues long. The germline V gene encodes CDR1 SNHLY and CDR2 FYNNEI. J was trimmed by 4 bases and V by 6 bases; bases with no gene match: 2. CDR3 nucleotides: TGTGCCAGCAGACAGGGGAGCACTGAAGCTTTCTTT. Its protein product is CASRQGSTEAFF.

This clone was seen once. This chain connects TRBV12-5 to TRBJ2-4, with D possibly TRBD2 on 6 matching bases. The CDR3 extends over 15 amino acids. CDR1 LGHNT and CDR2 FRNRAP come from the germline V gene. The germline V and J ends were trimmed by 0 bases and 3 bases, with 9 bases remaining between them. CDR3 protein: CASGLVSGLKNIQYF. CDR3 sequence (DNA): TGTGCTAGTGGTTTGGTCTCGGGACTCAAAAACATTCAGTACTTC.

The chain is built from TRBV6-1 and TRBJ1-3, with D uncertain. This CDR3 has 16 residues. V lost 2 bases and J 0 bases, leaving 11 bases between the germline ends. Germline V gene lookup returns CDR1 MNHNS and CDR2 SASEGT. Written as DNA, the CDR3 is TGTGCCAGCAGTGAACATGCCGCGGGCTCTGGAAACACCATATATTTT. Protein: CASSEHAAGSGNTIYF.

This clone was observed a few times. J is TRBJ2-3 and V is TRBV15; TRBD1 agrees at 10 bases. V gave up 3 bases and J gave up 0 bases; unmatched junction bases: 3. Per the germline V gene, CDR1 is LNHNV and CDR2 is YYDKDF (reference sequence). This CDR3 is built from 16 residues. CDR3 DNA: TGTGCCACCAGCAGGGGGGACAGGGGTAGCACAGATACGCAGTATTTT. It yields the protein CATSRGDRGSTDTQYF.

The chain is built from TRBV30 and TRBJ1-5; the D is unclear. The V end was cut by 5 bases, the J end by 2 bases, with 7 bases between. The germline CDR1 and CDR2 sequences are GTSNPN and SVGIG (reference sequence). The length of the CDR3 is 12 residues. The CDR3 DNA sequence: TGTGCCTGGGGAGGGCGCAATCAGCCCCAGCATTTT. It specifies CAWGGRNQPQHF.

This rearrangement joins TRBV19 to TRBJ1-5; 9 positions match TRBD1. Germline values: CDR1 LNHDA, CDR2 SQIVND (reference sequence). CDR3 length equals 16 residues. V gave up 5 bases and J gave up 0 bases; unmatched junction bases: 5. The CDR3 sequence: CASSVGTGLSNQPQHF. The CDR3 region has the DNA TGTGCCAGTAGTGTTGGGACAGGGCTTAGCAATCAGCCCCAGCATTTT.

The table lists this clone with a count of one. This chain links TRBV5-1 with TRBJ2-7; 7 nucleotides align to TRBD1. The germline CDR1 and CDR2 sequences are SGHRS and YFSETQ. This CDR3 is 15 amino acids long. V lost 4 bases, J lost 2 bases, and 9 bases stayed unmatched. Written as DNA, the CDR3 is TGCGCCAGCAGCCCGGGACAGAGGGCAACCTACGAGCAGTACTTC. Translating gives CASSPGQRATYEQYF.

The gene calls are TRBV2 and TRBJ2-1; 10 bases are a match to TRBD2. CDR1 and CDR2 from the germline V gene are SNHLY and FYNNEI. The V and J ends lost 10 bases and 6 bases, in that order; junction bases with no gene match: 15. The CDR3 loop spans 16 amino acids. This CDR3 is CATPLSGGALSNEQFF. CDR3 DNA: TGTGCCACCCCTTTGAGCGGGGGGGCCCTCTCCAATGAGCAGTTCTTC.

This sequence joins TRBV4-3 and TRBJ1-1; D perhaps matches TRBD1 (5 bases). The CDR3 contains 16 residues. Trimming cost V 0 bases and J 2 bases, with 13 bases left between them. Germline V gene sequence: CDR1 LGHNA, CDR2 YSLEER. As DNA, the CDR3 is TGCGCCAGCAGCCAAGATTTGGGGGGGGGAAACACTGAAGCTTTCTTT. Residues: CASSQDLGGGNTEAFF.

This clone was found once. The rearrangement uses TRBV4-2 and TRBJ2-6; 7 bases map to TRBD1. After removal of 0 bases from V and 0 bases from J, the junction contained 8 bases not matched to a gene. The CDR3 sequence is 19 residues long. Germline lookup yields CDR1 LGHNA and CDR2 YNFKEQ. The CDR3 loop is CASSQETRGRYSGANVLTF. The CDR3 DNA reads TGTGCCAGCAGCCAAGAGACGAGGGGGCGATACTCTGGGGCCAACGTCCTGACTTTC.

V and J are TRBV13 and TRBJ2-5; no firm D call. This CDR3 has 13 residues. Germline values: CDR1 PRHDT, CDR2 FYEKMQ (reference sequence). The germline V and J ends were trimmed by 2 bases and 5 bases, with 9 bases remaining between them. In DNA, the CDR3 is TGTGCCAGCAGCTTAAACCGCCGGGAGACCCAGTACTTC. This codes for CASSLNRRETQYF.

The sample holds a few counts of this clone. The chain is built from TRBV6-5 and TRBJ2-1; 8 bases map to TRBD1. Unmatched junction bases numbered 4, after V lost 5 bases and J lost 4 bases. The germline gives CDR1 MNHEY, CDR2 SVGAGI. The CDR3 is made up of 14 amino acids. Here the CDR3 DNA reads TGTGCCAGCAGTCCGGGACAGGCGTACAATGAGCAGTTCTTC. This encodes CASSPGQAYNEQFF.

This clone was detected only a few times. This chain connects TRBV27 to TRBJ1-1; D might be TRBD1 (5 bases). V lost 3 bases, J lost 7 bases, and 12 bases lay in between. This CDR3 contains 13 residues. The V gene's germline CDR1 is MNHEY and CDR2 SMNVEV (reference sequence). CDR3 DNA sequence: TGTGCCAGCAGTTTCTGGCGGGGCGGTGAAGCTTTCTTT. Translating gives CASSFWRGGEAFF.

This sequence joins TRBV15 and TRBJ1-1, with 7 bases matching TRBD1. Germline trimming cut 1 base from V and 5 bases from J; bases unmatched to any gene: 7. Per germline, CDR1 LNHNV and CDR2 YYDKDF (reference sequence). This CDR3 is 15 amino acids long. The CDR3 here is CATSRGKGGTTEAFF. CDR3 sequence (DNA): TGTGCCACCAGCAGAGGTAAAGGGGGCACAACTGAAGCTTTCTTT. Using reference TRBV15 and TRBJ1-1 for the parts outside the CDR3, the full variable domain is DAMVIQNPRYQVTQFGKPVTLSCSQTLNHNVMYWYQQKSSQAPKLLFHYYDKDFNNEADTPDNFQSRRPNTSFCFLDIRSPGLGDTAMYLCATSRGKGGTTEAFFGQGTRLTVV.

The J gene is TRBJ1-2, the V gene TRBV18; D gene ambiguous. This CDR3 spans 13 amino acids. V was trimmed by 2 bases and J by 4 bases, leaving 8 bases between them. The germline V gene has CDR1 KGHSH and CDR2 LQKENI. Written as DNA, the CDR3 is TGTGCCAGCTCACCATCCCAATTCTATGGCTACACCTTC. This codes for CASSPSQFYGYTF. Together with reference TRBV18 and TRBJ1-2, the CDR3 gives the full variable domain: NAGVMQNPRHLVRRRGQEARLRCSPMKGHSHVYWYRQLPEEGLKFMVYLQKENIIDESGMPKERFSAEFPKEGPSILRIQQVVRGDSAAYFCASSPSQFYGYTFGSGTRLTVV.

This clone was observed a handful of times. The chain carries TRBV12-5 and TRBJ2-5; TRBD1 is a possible D gene (5 bases). Deletions cut 7 bases from V and 1 base from J, with 13 bases between. The CDR3 loop spans 14 amino acids. Germline CDR1 and CDR2: LGHNT and FRNRAP. The CDR3, as DNA: TGTGCTAGTGCCTTCGACAGTCTCCAAGAGACCCAGTACTTC. Amino acids: CASAFDSLQETQYF.

The chain is built from TRBV7-9 and TRBJ2-7; no definite D call. The V gene's germline CDR1 is SEHNR and CDR2 FQNEAQ (reference sequence). This CDR3 has 13 residues. The V end was cut by 2 bases, the J end by 3 bases, with 8 bases between. CDR3 in DNA: TGTGCCAGCAGCTTAATCACAGACTACGAGCAGTACTTC. The encoded protein is CASSLITDYEQYF. Full variable domain (rest looked up from reference TRBV7-9 and TRBJ2-7): DTGVSQNPRHKITKRGQNVTFRCDPISEHNRLYWYRQTLGQGPEFLTYFQNEAQLEKSRLLSDRFSAERPKGSFSTLEIQRTEQGDSAMYLCASSLITDYEQYFGPGTRLTVT.

The chain has TRBV19 and TRBJ1-3; TRBD1 matches 7 bases. The CDR3 sequence is 18 residues long. CDR1 and CDR2 from the germline V gene are LNHDA and SQIVND (reference sequence). V lost 6 bases, J lost 4 bases, and 18 bases stayed unmatched. CDR3 DNA: TGTGCCAGTAGCCCATATGGGGGACAGCTCCCCCCAGGAAACACCATATATTTT. It encodes CASSPYGGQLPPGNTIYF.

The chain has TRBV9 and TRBJ2-5; 11 nucleotides match TRBD2. This CDR3 is 15 amino acids long. Germline CDR1 and CDR2: SGDLS and YYNGEE. J gave up 5 bases and V 4 bases, and 7 bases lay outside the gene matches. CDR3 amino acids: CASSRGTSGGETQYF. DNA for the CDR3: TGTGCCAGCAGCAGAGGGACTAGCGGTGGGGAGACCCAGTACTTC.

In nucleotides, the CDR3 is TGTGCCAGCAGCCAAGATCCCCCGCGGGGGGGCAGCGGGGCCCACGAGCAGTACTTC. Protein: CASSQDPPRGGSGAHEQYF. The chain links TRBV4-2 to TRBJ2-7; TRBD2 agrees at 9 bases. The germline CDR1 and CDR2 sequences are LGHNA and YNFKEQ. V shed 0 bases, J shed 5 bases, and the junction held 17 bases outside the gene matches. The CDR3 is 19 amino acids.

The V and J genes are TRBV11-1 and TRBJ1-2, with D possibly TRBD1 on 6 matching bases. The germline V gene has CDR1 SGHAT and CDR2 FQDESV (reference sequence). CDR3 length equals 16 residues. V lost 4 bases and J 0 bases, leaving 15 bases between the germline ends. CDR3: CASSSSWDTTNYGYTF. The CDR3, as DNA: TGTGCCAGCAGCTCCTCATGGGACACAACTAACTATGGCTACACCTTC.